This T cell receptor beta chain was identified in a study of cytomegalovirus exposure and HLA in healthy donors. The PCR made use of 60 Vbeta and 13 Jbeta primers. Measured with immunoSEQ multiplex PCR; TCRdb has only the in-frame clones, and not every one. The sample yields around 180,000 clones, roughly 87% seen once. Germline V gives CDR1 SGHNT, CDR2 YYREEE (reference sequence). The CDR3 totals 16 residues. J was trimmed by 0 bases and V by 4 bases; bases with no gene match: 6. The sequencing input was PBMCs. This clonotype was sampled from a girl under three years old in good health and CMV-seronegative. J is TRBJ2-1 and V is TRBV5-4, with TRBD2 matching 8 bases. CDR3 coding DNA: TGTGCCAGCAGCCGTCCGGGGGGGAGCTCCTACAATGAGCAGTTCTTC. Its protein is CASSRPGGSSYNEQFF.